A selection of T cell receptor beta chains follows, all from one sample in a study of T cell responses to AZD1222 COVID-19 vaccine. This table comes from immunoSEQ multiplex PCR, and its TCRdb copy is limited to in-frame clones, with some not included. The sample contains some 150,000 clones, approximately 87% of which appear only once. Sequenced here: peripheral blood, sampled 28 days after the second AZD1222 dose. These receptors originate from an adult who received the AZD1222 COVID-19 vaccine. CDR3s include the opening cysteine and the closing phenylalanine or tryptophan. The order of the fields is V gene, J gene, CDR3 protein.

V: TRBV14
J: TRBJ2-3
CDR3: CASSQMGSGRADTQYF

V: TRBV2
J: TRBJ2-1
CDR3: CASSGPVRGEQFF

V: TRBV2
J: TRBJ2-7
CDR3: CASLNGQSYEQYF

V: TRBV10-2
J: TRBJ1-2
CDR3: CASSEGTSTGYTF

V: TRBV20-1
J: TRBJ1-1
CDR3: CSASSLVGSKAFF

V: TRBV3-1/TRBV3-2
J: TRBJ1-5
CDR3: CASSQGEYQPQHF

V: TRBV5-1
J: TRBJ1-1
CDR3: CASSPGSVNTEAFF

V: TRBV7-2
J: TRBJ1-2
CDR3: CASSLERFYGYTF

V: TRBV12-2
J: TRBJ1-5
CDR3: CARCGGHSNQPQHF

V: TRBV7-8
J: TRBJ1-1
CDR3: CASSPGTGARATEAFF

V: TRBV7-2
J: TRBJ1-2
CDR3: CASSLLGTQNRGYTF

V: TRBV4-3
J: TRBJ1-2
CDR3: CASSQAWPVRRNYGYTF

V: TRBV18
J: TRBJ1-1
CDR3: CASSPGEMNTEAFF

V: TRBV4-3
J: TRBJ1-5
CDR3: CASSQDVYQPQHF

V: TRBV5-6
J: TRBJ1-2
CDR3: CASSSLLGGDYGYTF

V: TRBV12-5
J: TRBJ2-1
CDR3: CASGLTVFEQFF

V: TRBV7-9
J: TRBJ2-5
CDR3: CASSLRDRVQETQYF

V: TRBV7-8
J: TRBJ1-1
CDR3: CASTLFRGPNTEAFF

V: TRBV6-6
J: TRBJ1-5
CDR3: CASSPRGGRRSNQPQHF

V: TRBV18
J: TRBJ1-1
CDR3: CASSPGGAVGTEAFF

V: TRBV5-1
J: TRBJ2-6
CDR3: CASSFTGVSSGANVLTF

V: TRBV3-1/TRBV3-2
J: TRBJ2-2
CDR3: CASSQVLGQGTGELFF

V: TRBV3-1/TRBV3-2
J: TRBJ1-1
CDR3: CASSRGQDNTEAFF

V: TRBV10-3
J: TRBJ1-2
CDR3: CAISVGQSLDGYTF

V: TRBV7-2
J: TRBJ1-6
CDR3: CASSLGGSPLHF

V: TRBV27
J: TRBJ1-1
CDR3: CATLSGKGTFF

V: TRBV20-1
J: TRBJ1-1
CDR3: CSYRGPTEAFF

V: TRBV4-1
J: TRBJ1-2
CDR3: CASSQKTQGWGYTF

V: TRBV19
J: TRBJ2-3
CDR3: CASRRPGDTDTQYF

V: TRBV9
J: TRBJ1-2
CDR3: CASSVDGGGYTF

V: TRBV6-5
J: TRBJ1-6
CDR3: CASSPLGQKDSPLHF

V: TRBV3-1/TRBV3-2
J: TRBJ2-2
CDR3: CASSQREGTNTGELFF

V: TRBV4-1
J: TRBJ1-2
CDR3: CASTLSPHRVLGGYTF

V: TRBV19
J: TRBJ2-1
CDR3: CASSIPGALYNEQFF

V: TRBV27
J: TRBJ2-3
CDR3: CATTLKDSPSTDTQYF